This is a list of T cell receptor beta chains from one sample in a study of blood T cell repertoires in COVID-19. Sequencing used immunoSEQ multiplex PCR; TCRdb keeps in-frame clones, though not all of them. The sample has approximately 500,000 clones; roughly 91% are singletons. The sample consisted of peripheral blood. All receptors come from a woman aged 50 to 60 with COVID-19, enrolled during active disease. Both conserved end residues are part of each CDR3. D genes are given only for firm matches. Not every row has a clone size; where given, it reads once, few, many or a size class.

j_call v_call clone_size d_call cdr3_aa cdr3_nt
TRBJ2-2 TRBV19 . . CASHQGLNTGELFF TGTGCCAGTCATCAGGGACTCAACACCGGGGAGCTGTTTTTT
TRBJ2-7 TRBV7-2 . . CASSQVGASYEQYF TGTGCCAGCAGCCAAGTGGGGGCATCCTACGAGCAGTACTTC
TRBJ2-7 TRBV28 . TRBD1 CASSPDRGSSYEQYF TGTGCCAGCAGCCCTGACAGGGGATCTTCCTACGAGCAGTACTTC
TRBJ1-4 TRBV5-5 . TRBD1 CASSFGTANNEKLFF TGTGCCAGCAGCTTCGGGACAGCAAATAATGAAAAACTGTTTTTT
TRBJ1-1 TRBV7-6 . . CASSPGHGNTEAFF TGTGCCAGCAGCCCGGGACACGGGAACACTGAAGCTTTCTTT
TRBJ1-5 TRBV18 . . CASSPSRVGTNQPQHF TGTGCCAGCTCACCAAGCCGGGTCGGCACCAATCAGCCCCAGCATTTT
TRBJ2-2 TRBV19 . . CASSMPPGSTTNTGELFF TGTGCCAGTAGTATGCCGCCGGGTAGCACAACGAACACCGGGGAGCTGTTTTTT
TRBJ1-3 TRBV27 . TRBD1 CASSFGIVQGSYGNTIYF TGTGCCAGCAGTTTTGGAATAGTACAGGGGAGTTATGGAAACACCATATATTTT
TRBJ2-7 TRBV4-1 . . CASSQAQGPSYEQYF TGCGCCAGCAGCCAAGCGCAGGGGCCCTCCTACGAGCAGTACTTC
TRBJ1-2 TRBV25-1 . TRBD1 CASSKGAETYGYTF TGTGCCAGCAGCAAGGGGGCCGAGACCTATGGCTACACCTTC
TRBJ1-1 TRBV6-6 . . CASNPTGMNTEAFF TGTGCCAGCAATCCCACAGGGATGAACACTGAAGCTTTCTTT
TRBJ2-7 TRBV10-1 few . CASSNNTSYGPHYEQYF TGCGCCAGCAGTAATAATACTAGTTACGGGCCTCACTACGAGCAGTACTTC
TRBJ2-7 TRBV30 . TRBD1 CAWSVRTGVYEQYF TGTGCCTGGAGTGTTAGGACAGGTGTGTACGAGCAGTACTTC
TRBJ2-3 TRBV27 . . CASSLSAGDTQYF TGTGCCAGCAGTTTATCAGCCGGAGATACGCAGTATTTT
TRBJ1-1 TRBV11-3 . TRBD1 CASSSGTEAEAFF TGTGCCAGCAGCTCCGGGACAGAGGCTGAAGCTTTCTTT
TRBJ2-6 TRBV24-1 . . CATSPGVGSGANVLTF TGTGCCACCAGTCCCGGGGTTGGCTCTGGGGCCAACGTCCTGACTTTC
TRBJ2-1 TRBV13 . TRBD1 CASSLDREYNEQFF TGTGCCAGCAGCCTTGACAGGGAGTACAATGAGCAGTTCTTC
TRBJ2-2 TRBV27 . TRBD1 CASSSDRGGTGELFF TGTGCCAGCAGTTCCGACAGGGGGGGGACCGGGGAGCTGTTTTTT
TRBJ2-3 TRBV2 . . CASGPDTQYF TGTGCCAGCGGGCCAGATACGCAGTATTTT
TRBJ1-4 TRBV11-2 . TRBD1 CASSLARDSLNEKLFF TGTGCCAGCAGCTTAGCCCGGGACAGCTTAAATGAAAAACTGTTTTTT
TRBJ2-2 TRBV6-5 . . CASIGGADTGELFF TGTGCCAGCATCGGTGGGGCGGACACCGGGGAGCTGTTTTTT